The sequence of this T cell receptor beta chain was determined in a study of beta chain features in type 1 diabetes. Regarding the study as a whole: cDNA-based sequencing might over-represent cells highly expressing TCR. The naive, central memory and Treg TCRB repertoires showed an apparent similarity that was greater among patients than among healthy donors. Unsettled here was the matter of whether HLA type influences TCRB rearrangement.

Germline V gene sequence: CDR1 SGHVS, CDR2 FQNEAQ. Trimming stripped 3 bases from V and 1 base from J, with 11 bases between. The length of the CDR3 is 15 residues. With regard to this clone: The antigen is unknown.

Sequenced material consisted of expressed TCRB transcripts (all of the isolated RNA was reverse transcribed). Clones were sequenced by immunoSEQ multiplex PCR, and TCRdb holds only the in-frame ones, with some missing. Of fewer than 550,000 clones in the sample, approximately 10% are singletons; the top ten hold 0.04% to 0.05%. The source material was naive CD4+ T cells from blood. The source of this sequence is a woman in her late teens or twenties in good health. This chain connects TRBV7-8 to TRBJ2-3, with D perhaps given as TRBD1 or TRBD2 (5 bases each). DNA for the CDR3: TGTGCCAGCAGCTTTTACGAGGGGCGCACAGATACGCAGTATTTT. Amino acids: CASSFYEGRTDTQYF.